This TCR beta chain was observed in a study of follicular helper T cells after annual influenza vaccination. General study results and limits: Plasmablast frequency change correlated with clonality change in ICOS+CD38+ cTfh. Successive annual vaccinations recalled a recurrent oligoclonal ICOS+CD38+ cTfh response with influenza-specific clonotypes. For non-cTfh compartments, undersampling could not be ruled out.

Stated time point: 2015-2016 season, pre-vaccination. Vaccine contraindications, substance abuse, HIV/AIDS, active malignancy and active illness excluded donors. Details on this clone: The antigen remains undetermined.

Clones were sequenced by immunoSEQ multiplex PCR, and TCRdb holds only the in-frame ones, with some missing. The profile shows roughly 15,000 clones, roughly 74% of them singletons. Trimming took off 5 bases at V and 5 bases at J, with 21 bases between the two ends. Germline CDR1 reads SGHTA; CDR2 reads FQGNSA. The CDR3 contains 17 residues. This TCR derives from an adult who received the influenza vaccine. This chain joins TRBV7-2 and TRBJ2-2; no firm D call. Sequenced here: CXCR5- memory CD4+ T cells sorted from blood, sampled on the day of influenza vaccination. CDR3: CASSPGLERGRTGELFF. CDR3 nucleotides: TGTGCCAGCAGCCCCGGGTTGGAGCGCGGTAGGACCGGGGAGCTGTTTTTT.